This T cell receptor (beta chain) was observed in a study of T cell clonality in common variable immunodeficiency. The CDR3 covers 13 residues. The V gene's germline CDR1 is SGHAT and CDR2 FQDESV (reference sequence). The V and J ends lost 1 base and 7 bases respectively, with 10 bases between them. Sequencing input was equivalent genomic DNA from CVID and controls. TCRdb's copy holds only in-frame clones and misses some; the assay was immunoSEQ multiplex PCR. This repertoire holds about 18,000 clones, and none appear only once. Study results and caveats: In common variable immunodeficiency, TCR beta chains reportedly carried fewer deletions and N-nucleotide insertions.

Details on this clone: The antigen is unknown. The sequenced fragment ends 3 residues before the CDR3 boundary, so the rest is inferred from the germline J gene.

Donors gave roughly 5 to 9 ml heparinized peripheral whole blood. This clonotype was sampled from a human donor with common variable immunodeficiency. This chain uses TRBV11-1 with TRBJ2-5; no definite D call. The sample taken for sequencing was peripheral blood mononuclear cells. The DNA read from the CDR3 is TGTGCCAGCAGCTTAGAGCTAACGGGGACC. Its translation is CASSLELTGT. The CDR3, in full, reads CASSLELTGTQYF.